This T cell receptor (beta chain) was found in a study of T cells in Graves' hyperthyroidism and ophthalmopathy. RNA transcripts gave rise to amplified TCR beta CDR3 regions. Using the HTBI primer set, a first-round RT-PCR was run on the TCR CDR3. Each CDR3 protein gets one entry after TCRdb re-called the multiplex PCR reads with MiXCR. The table includes 700,000 to 950,000 distinct CDR3 sequences, approximately 36% detected once. Germline loops: CDR1 LGHNA, CDR2 YSLEER. This CDR3 region has 18 residues. V dropped 0 bases and J dropped 0 bases, with 15 bases sitting between them. The table lists this clonotype with a few counts.

The V and J genes are TRBV4-3 and TRBJ1-5, with no clear D. The clonotype originates from a woman aged 40 to 50 with Graves' hyperthyroidism. Specimen: blood. This CDR3 is CASSQDLGQRDSNQPQHF. In DNA, the CDR3 is TGCGCCAGCAGCCAAGATCTTGGGCAGAGAGATAGCAATCAGCCCCAGCATTTT.